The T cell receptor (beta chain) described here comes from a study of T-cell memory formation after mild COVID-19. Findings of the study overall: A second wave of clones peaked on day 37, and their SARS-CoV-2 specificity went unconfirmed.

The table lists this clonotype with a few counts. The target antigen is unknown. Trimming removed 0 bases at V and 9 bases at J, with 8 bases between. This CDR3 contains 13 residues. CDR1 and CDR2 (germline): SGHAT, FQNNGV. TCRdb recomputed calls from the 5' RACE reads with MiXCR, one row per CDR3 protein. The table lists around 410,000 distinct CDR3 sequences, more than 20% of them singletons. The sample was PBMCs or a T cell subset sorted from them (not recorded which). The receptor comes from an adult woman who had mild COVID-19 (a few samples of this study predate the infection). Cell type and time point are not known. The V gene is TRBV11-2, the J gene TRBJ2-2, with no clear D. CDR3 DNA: TGTGCCAGCAGCTTAGATGGGGTCCGGGAGCTGTTTTTT. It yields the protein CASSLDGVRELFF.